The 8 T cell receptor beta chains listed next were all sequenced from one sample in a study of blood T cells in healthy people across ages. PCR was performed a second time for roughly 6 to 12 cycles using a sample-barcoded 5' primer and a J-beta primer mix. MiXCR, run by TCRdb on the 5' RACE reads, gives a single entry per CDR3 protein. The table lists approximately 730,000 distinct CDR3 sequences, 35% to 45% of them singletons, with 20% to 25% in the top ten. The sample was blood. These receptors all come from a woman aged 55-70 years in good health.

This clonotype was seen once. This rearrangement joins TRBV7-3 to TRBJ1-2; a possible D gene is TRBD1 (6 bases). Germline CDR1 reads SGHTA; CDR2 reads FQGTGA. The V end was cut by 3 bases, the J end by 1 base, with 12 bases between. This CDR3 region has 15 residues. CDR3 nucleotides: TGTGCCAGCAGCTTTACAGGGCCGGGTAACTATGGCTACACCTTC. Translated, it gives CASSFTGPGNYGYTF.

Regarding this clonotype: A much larger clone lies a single base off, so this may be a read error. This chain uses TRBV15 with TRBJ2-1; D is unclear. Germline V gene lookup returns CDR1 LNHNV and CDR2 YYDKDF (reference sequence). This CDR3 is 16 amino acids long. With 0 bases removed from V and 10 bases from J, the gap between germline ends came to 19 bases. CDR3 sequence reads: CATSRDTGLLYYEQFF. The CDR3 nucleotides read TGTGCCACCAGCAGAGATACTGGTCTCCTGTATTACGAGCAGTTCTTC.

The J gene is TRBJ1-1, the V gene TRBV12-3 or TRBV12-4; D is possibly TRBD1 (6 bases). This CDR3 contains 16 residues. V gave up 5 bases and J gave up 1 base, with 17 bases separating them. This chain's CDR3 is CASSPGTWGRNTEAFF. The CDR3 nucleotides read TGTGCCAGCAGTCCGGGAACGTGGGGGCGGAACACTGAAGCTTTCTTT.

This clonotype was counted between two and nine times. The chain carries TRBV7-9 and TRBJ2-5, with 12 positions matching TRBD2. Trimming at V came to 7 bases and at J to 0 bases, leaving 3 bases not matched to a gene. Looked up from germline, CDR1 is SEHNR and CDR2 is FQNEAQ (reference sequence). The CDR3 totals 15 residues. CDR3: CASNRLAGDQETQYF. The DNA of the CDR3 is TGTGCCAGCAACAGACTAGCGGGGGACCAAGAGACCCAGTACTTC.

Many counts were recorded for this clonotype. The chain links TRBV10-3 to TRBJ2-1; TRBD2 matches 7 bases. J was trimmed by 8 bases and V by 6 bases; bases with no gene match: 13. CDR1 and CDR2 (germline): ENHRY, SYGVKD. This CDR3 spans 15 amino acids. CDR3: CAIRGAGPRGDEQFF. For the CDR3, the DNA is TGTGCCATCAGGGGAGCGGGGCCCCGAGGGGATGAGCAGTTCTTC.

This chain joins TRBV20-1 and TRBJ2-5, with TRBD2 matching over 12 bases. Germline loops: CDR1 DFQATT, CDR2 SNEGSKA (reference sequence). After removal of 5 bases from V and 10 bases from J, the junction contained 8 bases not matched to a gene. This CDR3 spans 13 amino acids. The DNA of the CDR3 is TGCAGTGCTTCGGCTAGCGGGAGGGTGGACCAGTACTTC. Encoded protein: CSASASGRVDQYF.

CDR3 in DNA: TGTGCCACCAGCAGACCACAGGGAACGACAAGTCCAGGTCGGCAGTTCTTC. Protein sequence: CATSRPQGTTSPGRQFF. The rearrangement links TRBV15 to TRBJ2-1; weak D call: TRBD1 (6 bases). V lost 2 bases to trimming and J lost 12 bases, with 26 bases between them. Germline values: CDR1 LNHNV, CDR2 YYDKDF (reference sequence). The CDR3 length is 17 residues.

This sequence joins TRBV6-5 and TRBJ2-3; tentative D call: TRBD2 (5 bases). The CDR3 runs to 15 residues. Trimming stripped 3 bases from V and 6 bases from J, with 16 bases between. Germline assignment: CDR1 MNHEY and CDR2 SVGAGI. The CDR3 DNA reads as TGTGCCAGCAGTTATTCGGCAGTACTAGGGGATACGCAGTATTTT. Translation: CASSYSAVLGDTQYF.